The rows below give T cell receptor beta chains drawn from one sample of a study of blood T cell repertoires in COVID-19. Sequencing used immunoSEQ multiplex PCR; TCRdb keeps in-frame clones, though not all of them. The sample holds roughly 97,000 clones, around four fifths seen once. The sequencing input was peripheral blood. These receptors were obtained from a man aged 70 or older with acute or convalescent COVID-19. Both conserved end residues are part of each CDR3. A D gene is named only where the DNA matches it firmly. Not all rows give a size; the values are once, few, many and, for expanded clones, a class.

J gene,clone size,D gene,V gene,CDR3 DNA,CDR3 protein
TRBJ2-1,-,-,TRBV29-1,TGCAGCGCCCGGGCGAACGGGGATGAGCAGTTCTTC,CSARANGDEQFF
TRBJ1-1,-,-,TRBV5-4,TGTGCCAGCAGCCCGCAACTTTACGGTGAAGCTTTCTTT,CASSPQLYGEAFF
TRBJ1-4,-,TRBD1,TRBV6-6,TGTGCCAGCACCTTAGACGGCAGGGGGAGAGAACTGTTTTTT,CASTLDGRGRELFF
TRBJ2-3,-,-,TRBV7-7,TGTGCTAGCAGCCGAGAGGGGGGGACCACAGATACGCAGTATTTT,CASSREGGTTDTQYF
TRBJ2-5,-,-,TRBV5-5,TGTGCCAGCAGTCGGACCCCGGCGGGGTTCGACCAAGAGACCCAGTACTTC,CASSRTPAGFDQETQYF
TRBJ1-1,-,TRBD1,TRBV19,TGTGCCAGTAGTAGAGACAGGGATCCCACTGAAGCTTTCTTT,CASSRDRDPTEAFF
TRBJ1-1,-,TRBD1,TRBV6-5,TGTGCCAGCAGTTCCCCCGGGACAGCGAACACTGAAGCTTTCTTT,CASSSPGTANTEAFF
TRBJ1-5,-,TRBD1,TRBV19,TGTGCCAGTAGTACCCAGGACAGGGGAAGCAATCAGCCCCAGCATTTT,CASSTQDRGSNQPQHF
TRBJ2-7,few,TRBD2,TRBV7-9,TGTGCCAGCAGCACCCTGACTAGCGGGAGGAGTTACGAGCAGTACTTC,CASSTLTSGRSYEQYF
TRBJ2-5,-,TRBD2,TRBV30,TGTGCCTGGGGCTTCAGCGGGGTAATAGGGGAGACCCAGTACTTC,CAWGFSGVIGETQYF
TRBJ2-1,once,-,TRBV6-2/TRBV6-3,TGTGCCAGCAGTTCCTCTAGCGCTAACTCCTACAATGAGCAGTTCTTC,CASSSSSANSYNEQFF
TRBJ1-1,-,-,TRBV7-9,TGTGCCAGCAGCTTATTAACAGGGATAAACACTGAAGCTTTCTTT,CASSLLTGINTEAFF
TRBJ1-2,-,-,TRBV20-1,TGCAGTGCTAGGGAGGGGTATGGCTACACCTTC,CSAREGYGYTF
TRBJ2-7,few,-,TRBV7-7,TGTGCTAGCAGCTTATCAGCGGGCCCCTACGAGCAGTACTTC,CASSLSAGPYEQYF
TRBJ1-1,-,TRBD1,TRBV7-3,TGTGCCAGCAGCCTCTACCGGGACAGTGAAGCTTTCTTT,CASSLYRDSEAFF